These 23 T cell receptor beta chains were sequenced from one sample in a study of blood T cells in healthy people across ages. Through a sample-barcoded 5' primer and a J-beta primer mix, a second PCR was run for roughly 7 to 12 cycles. In TCRdb, the 5' RACE reads were re-called with MiXCR into one record per CDR3 protein. The repertoire holds about 1.5 million distinct CDR3 sequences, with about 45% as singletons. Sequenced sample: blood. Receptors were obtained from a woman aged 18-29 years in good health.

The V gene is TRBV27, the J gene TRBJ2-7; 7 nucleotides agree with TRBD1. The CDR3 runs 15 residues. V shed 8 bases, J shed 8 bases, and the junction held 18 bases outside the gene matches. Germline CDR1 MNHEY, CDR2 SMNVEV (reference sequence). The CDR3, as DNA: TGTGCCAGCCTCGACAGGGATTCAGGTAATGGTAAGCAGTACTTC. This codes for CASLDRDSGNGKQYF.

The chain uses TRBV10-3 and TRBJ1-2; no firm D call. Trimming removed 2 bases at V and 8 bases at J, with 12 bases between. The CDR3 has 13 residues. Germline V gene data show CDR1 as ENHRY and CDR2 as SYGVKD. This chain's CDR3 is CAISERLTAGYTF. The DNA of the CDR3 is TGTGCCATCAGTGAGCGCCTTACTGCCGGCTACACCTTC.

The chain links TRBV21-1 to TRBJ2-4; the table's TRBD2 call for D was not verified on the DNA. The end of the DNA is better explained by TRBJ2-5, so the J call may be wrong. TRBV21-1 is a listed pseudogene. This CDR3 spans 19 amino acids. CDR3 nucleotides: TGTGCCAGCAGCAACAAACGGACTAGCGGGCAACTAAAGACGGAGACCCAGTACTTC. Protein: CASSNKRTSGQLKTETQYF.

This clonotype was recorded a few times. This sequence joins TRBV27 and TRBJ1-4, with D possibly matching TRBD1 (5 bases). Trimming cost V 9 bases and J 5 bases, with 19 bases left between them. CDR1 and CDR2 (germline): MNHEY, SMNVEV (reference sequence). There are 15 residues in the CDR3. For the CDR3, the DNA is TGTGCCAGTTCCAGCCCCGGGACGGAGAATGAAAAACTGTTTTTT. Its translation: CASSSPGTENEKLFF.

J is TRBJ1-6 and V is TRBV25-1, with a tentative D call TRBD1 (5 bases). There are 16 residues in the CDR3. Trimming pared 0 bases from V and 7 bases from J, leaving 13 bases between. Germline CDR1 and CDR2: MGHDK and SYGVNS. The CDR3 DNA reads as TGTGCCAGCAGTGAATATCGGCAGGGAGGGAATTCACCCCTCCACTTT. Its protein product is CASSEYRQGGNSPLHF. The full variable domain, with the rest looked up from reference TRBV25-1 and TRBJ1-6, is EADIYQTPRYLVIGTGKKITLECSQTMGHDKMYWYQQDPGMELHLIHYSYGVNSTEKGDLSSESTVSRIRTEHFPLTLESARPSHTSQYLCASSEYRQGGNSPLHFGNGTRLTVT.

Only a few counts were recorded for this clonotype. The chain has TRBV20-1 and TRBJ2-1; TRBD1 or TRBD2 may be the D gene (6 bases each). The V end lost 6 bases, the J end lost 0 bases, and 12 bases lay between the germline ends. Germline V gives CDR1 DFQATT, CDR2 SNEGSKA (reference sequence). This CDR3 spans 14 amino acids. Written as DNA, the CDR3 is TGCAGTGCAGGGGGGACCCGCTCCTACAATGAGCAGTTCTTC. Translation: CSAGGTRSYNEQFF.

The chain recombines TRBV20-1 with TRBJ2-5; 8 positions agree with TRBD2. V shed 6 bases and J 5 bases; nucleotides not matched to a gene: 8. The CDR3 consists of 13 residues. Germline lookup yields CDR1 DFQATT and CDR2 SNEGSKA (reference sequence). The CDR3 is CSARSGGGETQYF. CDR3 DNA sequence: TGCAGTGCCAGAAGCGGGGGTGGGGAGACCCAGTACTTC.

This clonotype was found a few times. The rearrangement uses TRBV27 and TRBJ2-4; D is possibly TRBD1 (5 bases). V gave up 6 bases and J gave up 3 bases, with 12 bases separating them. This CDR3 has 14 amino acids. CDR1 MNHEY and CDR2 SMNVEV come from the germline V gene (reference sequence). CDR3 sequence (DNA): TGTGCCAGCAGACCCCAGACAGACAAAAACATTCAGTACTTC. This encodes CASRPQTDKNIQYF.

The chain has TRBV20-1 and TRBJ1-4; D remains unclear. V lost 2 bases and J lost 8, with 9 bases in between. The CDR3 is 12 amino acids. CDR1 is DFQATT, CDR2 SNEGSKA, per germline (reference sequence). The CDR3 coding sequence is TGCAGTGCTAGAAGTCCGGGGGAAAAACTGTTTTTT. Its protein is CSARSPGEKLFF.

The chain recombines TRBV6-6 with TRBJ1-5; D is unclear. The CDR3 length is 14 residues. Trimming pared 6 bases from V and 9 bases from J, leaving 18 bases between. Per germline, CDR1 MNHNY and CDR2 SVGAGI (reference sequence). In nucleotides, the CDR3 is TGTGCCAGCAGAGGGTTCAATACAGAATCGCCCCAGCATTTT. Translation gives CASRGFNTESPQHF.

The chain has TRBV6-2 or TRBV6-3 and TRBJ2-3, with 14 bases fitting TRBD2. The J segment lost 1 base and the V segment lost 6 bases, leaving 9 bases of the junction unmatched. Germline V CDR1 and CDR2: MNHEY, SVGEGT. The CDR3 contains 18 residues. CDR3 bases: TGTGCCAGCAGGCCGGGACTAGCGGGGGCTCTCGGCACAGATACGCAGTATTTT. Translating it yields CASRPGLAGALGTDTQYF.

This clonotype has at least ten counts. The chain uses TRBV12-3 or TRBV12-4 and TRBJ1-2, with TRBD1 matching 7 bases. With V trimmed by 6 bases and J by 7 bases, 2 bases remained unmatched. The CDR3 length is 11 residues. Written as DNA, the CDR3 is TGTGCCAGCAGGAACAGGGGTGGCTACACCTTC. Translation gives CASRNRGGYTF.

This clonotype was detected a few times. The V and J genes are TRBV2 and TRBJ1-2; possible D gene TRBD1, 5 bases. Trimming cost V 0 bases and J 8 bases, with 16 bases left between them. CDR3 length: 15 amino acids. CDR1 is SNHLY and CDR2 is FYNNEI in the germline V gene. The CDR3 coding sequence is TGTGCCAGCAGTGAAGCGTTCCAGGGTAGAGTGGGCTACACCTTC. It is translated as CASSEAFQGRVGYTF.

Note on this clonotype: A read error may explain this, as a much larger clone is one base away. The V gene is TRBV12-3 or TRBV12-4, the J gene TRBJ2-1; D gene uncertain. Trimming cost V 5 bases and J 13 bases, with 18 bases left between them. There are 13 residues in the CDR3. The CDR3: CASSVGIQETQFF. The CDR3 coding sequence is TGTGCCAGCAGTGTTGGGATACAAGAGACCCAGTTCTTC.

This clonotype turned up a few times. J is TRBJ2-7 and V is TRBV4-2; no clear D. The ends were cut back, 3 bases at V and 2 bases at J, with 11 bases in the middle. The CDR3 runs to 14 residues. Germline CDR1 is LGHNA and CDR2 is YNFKEQ. The CDR3 DNA reads TGTGCCAGCAGCCAGCCCCAAGCCGCCTACGAGCAGTACTTC. It encodes CASSQPQAAYEQYF.

V gene TRBV4-1 combines with J gene TRBJ2-2, with TRBD2 identical over 8 bases. CDR1 MGHRA and CDR2 YSYEKL come from the germline V gene. V shed 0 bases and J 3 bases; nucleotides not matched to a gene: 9. The CDR3 has 18 residues. The CDR3 coding sequence is TGCGCCAGCAGCCAAGAACCCCAAGGCGGGGGGTACACCGGGGAGCTGTTTTTT. Encoded protein: CASSQEPQGGGYTGELFF.

V is TRBV20-1 and J is TRBJ2-7, with D maybe TRBD2 (6 bases). CDR1 and CDR2 (germline): DFQATT, SNEGSKA (reference sequence). Trimming removed 4 bases at V and 2 bases at J, with 33 bases between. This CDR3 spans 20 amino acids. Written as DNA, the CDR3 is TGCAGTGCTACAGGCCCTTCCGGGGGTAGCGAAGTCCACACCACCTACGAGCAGTACTTC. It codes for CSATGPSGGSEVHTTYEQYF.

The V gene is TRBV28, the J gene TRBJ2-7; 9 bases line up with TRBD2. The germline gives CDR1 MDHEN, CDR2 SYDVKM. This CDR3 region has 16 residues. V lost 4 bases to trimming and J lost 1 base; unmatched junction nucleotides: 8. CDR3 residues: CASSSPLLAGSYEQYF. CDR3 bases: TGTGCCAGCAGTTCCCCTCTGCTAGCGGGGTCCTACGAGCAGTACTTC.

This clonotype turned up a few times. The rearrangement joins TRBV10-3 to TRBJ1-1; maybe TRBD1 (5 bases). Per the germline V gene, CDR1 is ENHRY and CDR2 is SYGVKD. Trimming took off 3 bases at V and 2 bases at J, with 7 bases between the two ends. There are 13 residues in the CDR3. The CDR3 DNA follows: TGTGCCATCAGTGATCAGGGAAACACTGAAGCTTTCTTT. This codes for CAISDQGNTEAFF.

The chain employs TRBV13 and TRBJ1-1, with TRBD1 as a possible D gene (5 bases). Trimming removed 4 bases from V and 2 bases from J, with 17 bases in between. The CDR3 runs 16 residues. Germline values: CDR1 PRHDT, CDR2 FYEKMQ (reference sequence). The DNA of the CDR3 is TGTGCCAGCAGCTCATTCGGTGACAGTCTTAACACTGAAGCTTTCTTT. Its translation: CASSSFGDSLNTEAFF. The full variable domain, in which reference TRBV13 and TRBJ1-1 provide the parts outside the CDR3, is AAGVIQSPRHLIKEKRETATLKCYPIPRHDTVYWYQQGPGQDPQFLISFYEKMQSDKGSIPDRFSAQQFSDYHSELNMSSLELGDSALYFCASSSFGDSLNTEAFFGQGTRLTVV.

This clonotype was observed a few times. The chain carries TRBV28 and TRBJ1-4; 9 bases are shared with TRBD1. The V and J ends lost 3 bases and 5 bases, in that order; junction bases with no gene match: 4. The germline gives CDR1 MDHEN, CDR2 SYDVKM. CDR3 length: 15 residues. CDR3 loop: CASSFPGQGNEKLFF. CDR3 nucleotides: TGTGCCAGCAGTTTCCCGGGACAGGGCAATGAAAAACTGTTTTTT. Variable domain in full (rest from reference TRBV28 and TRBJ1-4): DVKVTQSSRYLVKRTGEKVFLECVQDMDHENMFWYRQDPGLGLRLIYFSYDVKMKEKGDIPEGYSVSREKKERFSLILESASTNQTSMYLCASSFPGQGNEKLFFGSGTQLSVL.

The sample holds a few counts of this clonotype. The chain employs TRBV6-2 or TRBV6-3 and TRBJ1-1; D is undetermined. Deletions cut 7 bases from V and 5 bases from J, with 17 bases between. The CDR3 loop spans 14 amino acids. CDR1 is MNHEY, CDR2 SVGEGT, per germline. CDR3 in amino acids: CASIRSGSGTEAFF. CDR3 DNA sequence: TGTGCCAGCATCCGGTCCGGGAGTGGAACTGAAGCTTTCTTT.

This chain links TRBV19 with TRBJ2-5; 12 bases map to TRBD2. Germline V gene sequence: CDR1 LNHDA, CDR2 SQIVND (reference sequence). This CDR3 is built from 14 residues. The junction had 12 bases not matched to a gene; V was cut back by 8 bases and J by 11 bases. The CDR3 reads CASRETSGSAEQYF. CDR3 nucleotides: TGTGCCAGTCGAGAGACTAGCGGGAGTGCGGAGCAGTACTTC.